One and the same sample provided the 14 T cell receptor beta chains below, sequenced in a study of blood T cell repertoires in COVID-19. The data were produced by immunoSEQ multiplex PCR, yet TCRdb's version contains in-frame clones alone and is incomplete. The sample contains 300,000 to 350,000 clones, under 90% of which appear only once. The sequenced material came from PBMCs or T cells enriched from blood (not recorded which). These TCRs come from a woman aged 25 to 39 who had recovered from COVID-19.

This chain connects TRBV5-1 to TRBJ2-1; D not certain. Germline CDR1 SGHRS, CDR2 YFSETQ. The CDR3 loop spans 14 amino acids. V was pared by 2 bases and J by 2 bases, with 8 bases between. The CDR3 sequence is CASSFLGPYNEQFF. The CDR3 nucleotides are TGCGCCAGCAGCTTCCTGGGCCCCTACAATGAGCAGTTCTTC.

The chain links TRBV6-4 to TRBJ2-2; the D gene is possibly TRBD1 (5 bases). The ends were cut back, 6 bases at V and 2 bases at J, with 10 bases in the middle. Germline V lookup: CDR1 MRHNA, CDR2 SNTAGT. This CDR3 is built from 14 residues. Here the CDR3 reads CASRLTANTGELFF. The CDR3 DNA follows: TGTGCCAGCAGATTGACAGCCAACACCGGGGAGCTGTTTTTT.

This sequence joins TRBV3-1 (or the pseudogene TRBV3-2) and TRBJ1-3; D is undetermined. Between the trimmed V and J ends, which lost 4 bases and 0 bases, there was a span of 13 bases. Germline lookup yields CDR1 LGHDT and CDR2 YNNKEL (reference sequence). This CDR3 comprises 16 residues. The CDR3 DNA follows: TGTGCCAGCAGCCCGCGGACTCGAACCTCTGGAAACACCATATATTTT. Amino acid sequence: CASSPRTRTSGNTIYF.

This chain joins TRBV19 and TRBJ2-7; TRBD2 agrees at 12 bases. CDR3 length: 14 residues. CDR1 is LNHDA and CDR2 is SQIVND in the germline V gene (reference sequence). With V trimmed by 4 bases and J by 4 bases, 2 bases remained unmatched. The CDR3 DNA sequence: TGTGCCAGTAGTACGGGACTAGCGGGTTACGAGCAGTACTTC. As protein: CASSTGLAGYEQYF.

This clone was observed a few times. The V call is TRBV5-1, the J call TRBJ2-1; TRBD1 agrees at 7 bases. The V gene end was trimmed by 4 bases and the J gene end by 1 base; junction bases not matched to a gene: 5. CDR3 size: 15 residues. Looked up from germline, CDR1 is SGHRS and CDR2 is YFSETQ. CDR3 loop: CASSPLTGSYNEQFF. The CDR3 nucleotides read TGCGCCAGCAGCCCGCTGACAGGGTCCTACAATGAGCAGTTCTTC.

The CDR3: CATSGRENTGELFF. The CDR3 DNA sequence: TGTGCCACCAGCGGGAGGGAGAACACCGGGGAGCTGTTTTTT. The V and J genes are TRBV10-3 and TRBJ2-2; TRBD2 aligns across 10 bases. CDR3 size: 14 residues. J gave up 1 base and V 10 bases, and 3 bases lay outside the gene matches. Per the germline V gene, CDR1 is ENHRY and CDR2 is SYGVKD.

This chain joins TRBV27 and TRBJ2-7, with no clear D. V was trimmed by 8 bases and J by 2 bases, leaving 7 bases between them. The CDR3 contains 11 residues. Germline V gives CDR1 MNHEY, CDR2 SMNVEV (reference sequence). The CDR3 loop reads CASATAYEQYF. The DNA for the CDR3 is TGTGCCAGCGCAACAGCCTACGAGCAGTACTTC.

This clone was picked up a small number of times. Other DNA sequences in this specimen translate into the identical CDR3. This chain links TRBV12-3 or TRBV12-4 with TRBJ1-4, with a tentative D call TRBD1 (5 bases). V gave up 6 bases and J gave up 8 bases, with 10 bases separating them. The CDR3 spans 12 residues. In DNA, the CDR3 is TGTGCCAGCAGCCGGGACTCGGAAAAACTGTTTTTT. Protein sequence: CASSRDSEKLFF.

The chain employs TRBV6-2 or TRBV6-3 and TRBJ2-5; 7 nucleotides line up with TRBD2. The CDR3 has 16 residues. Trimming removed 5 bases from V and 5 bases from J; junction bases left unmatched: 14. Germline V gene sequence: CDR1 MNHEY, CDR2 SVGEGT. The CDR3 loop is CASSPGRTRFGETQYF. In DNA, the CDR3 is TGTGCCAGCAGTCCCGGGCGGACTAGATTCGGTGAGACCCAGTACTTC.

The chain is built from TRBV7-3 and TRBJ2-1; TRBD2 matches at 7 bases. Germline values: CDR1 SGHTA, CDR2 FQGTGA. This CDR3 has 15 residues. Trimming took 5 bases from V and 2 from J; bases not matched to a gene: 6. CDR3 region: CASSPTAGTYNEQFF. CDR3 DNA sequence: TGTGCCAGCAGCCCTACAGCGGGGACCTACAATGAGCAGTTCTTC.

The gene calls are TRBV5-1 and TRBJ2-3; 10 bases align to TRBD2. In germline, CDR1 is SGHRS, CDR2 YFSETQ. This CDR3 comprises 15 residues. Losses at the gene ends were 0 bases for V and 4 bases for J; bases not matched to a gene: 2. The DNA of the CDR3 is TGCGCCAGCAGCTTGGCTAGCGGGAGTGCAGATACGCAGTATTTT. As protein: CASSLASGSADTQYF.

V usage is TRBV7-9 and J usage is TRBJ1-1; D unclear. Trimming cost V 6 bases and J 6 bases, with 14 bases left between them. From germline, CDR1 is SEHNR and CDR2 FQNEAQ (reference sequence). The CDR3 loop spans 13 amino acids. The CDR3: CASSSGSHPEAFF. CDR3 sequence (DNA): TGTGCCAGCAGTTCTGGGAGTCATCCTGAAGCTTTCTTT.

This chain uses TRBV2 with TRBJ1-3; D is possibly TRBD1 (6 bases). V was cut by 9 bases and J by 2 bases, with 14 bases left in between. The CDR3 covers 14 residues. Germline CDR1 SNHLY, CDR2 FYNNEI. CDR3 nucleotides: TGTGCCAGTGCTCCCGGGACACCTGGAAACACCATATATTTT. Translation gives CASAPGTPGNTIYF. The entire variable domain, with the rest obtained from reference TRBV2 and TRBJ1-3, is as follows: EPEVTQTPSHQVTQMGQEVILRCVPISNHLYFYWYRQILGQKVEFLVSFYNNEISEKSEIFDDQFSVERPDGSNFTLKIRSTKLEDSAMYFCASAPGTPGNTIYFGEGSWLTVV.

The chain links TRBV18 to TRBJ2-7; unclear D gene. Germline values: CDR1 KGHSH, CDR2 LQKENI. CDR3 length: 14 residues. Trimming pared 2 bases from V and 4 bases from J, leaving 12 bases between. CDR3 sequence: CASSPSRLEYEQYF. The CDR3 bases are TGTGCCAGCTCACCATCTCGGTTAGAATACGAGCAGTACTTC.